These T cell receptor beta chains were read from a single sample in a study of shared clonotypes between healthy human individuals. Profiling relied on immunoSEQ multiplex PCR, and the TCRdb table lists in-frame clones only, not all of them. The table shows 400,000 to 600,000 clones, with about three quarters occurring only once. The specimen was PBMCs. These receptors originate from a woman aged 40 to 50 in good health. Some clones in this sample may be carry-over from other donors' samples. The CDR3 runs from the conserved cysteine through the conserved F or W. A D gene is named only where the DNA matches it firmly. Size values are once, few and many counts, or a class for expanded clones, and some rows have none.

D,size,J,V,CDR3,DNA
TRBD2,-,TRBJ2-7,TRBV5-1,CASSLVAGETYEQYF,TGCGCCAGCAGCTTGGTGGCGGGAGAGACCTACGAGCAGTACTTC
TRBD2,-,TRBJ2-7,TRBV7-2,CASRPGPLGASGPYEQYF,TGTGCCAGCAGACCTGGGCCTCTTGGGGCTAGCGGACCCTACGAGCAGTACTTC
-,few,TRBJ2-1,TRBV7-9,CASSLFEPYNEQFF,TGTGCCAGCAGCTTATTCGAGCCTTACAATGAGCAGTTCTTC
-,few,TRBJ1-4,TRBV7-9,CASSRRSEKLFF,TGTGCCAGCAGCCGACGCAGTGAAAAACTGTTTTTT
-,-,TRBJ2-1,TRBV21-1,CASSHRTSGRANEQFF,TGTGCCAGCAGCCACCGGACTAGCGGGAGAGCCAATGAGCAGTTCTTC
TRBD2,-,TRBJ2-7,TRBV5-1,CASSLGTSGYEQYF,TGCGCCAGCAGCTTGGGGACTAGCGGCTACGAGCAGTACTTC
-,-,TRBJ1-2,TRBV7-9,CASSLTVYGYTF,TGTGCCAGCAGCTTAACCGTCTATGGCTACACCTTC
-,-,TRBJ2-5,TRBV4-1,CASSLRIRETQYF,TGCGCCAGCAGCCTCAGGATCCGGGAGACCCAGTACTTC
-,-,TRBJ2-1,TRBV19,CASSIDVEGSIQGEQFF,TGTGCCAGTAGTATAGATGTAGAGGGATCGATACAGGGCGAGCAGTTCTTC
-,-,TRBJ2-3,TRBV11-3,CASSTKTGRASTDTQYF,TGTGCCAGCAGCACCAAGACTGGACGGGCTAGCACAGATACGCAGTATTTT
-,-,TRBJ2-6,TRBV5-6,CASRPPGASGANVLTF,TGTGCCAGCAGACCACCCGGGGCCTCTGGGGCCAACGTCCTGACTTTC
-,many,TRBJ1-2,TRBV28,CASSLRTDLYGYTF,TGTGCCAGCAGTTTAAGGACAGATCTCTATGGCTACACCTTC
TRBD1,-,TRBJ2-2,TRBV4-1,CASSQEGTGVFAGELFF,TGCGCCAGCAGCCAAGAGGGGACAGGGGTTTTCGCCGGGGAGCTGTTTTTT
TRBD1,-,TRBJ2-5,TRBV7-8,CASSQGQVKETQYF,TGTGCCAGCAGCCAGGGACAGGTCAAAGAGACCCAGTACTTC
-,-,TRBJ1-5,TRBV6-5,CASSPQVIDQPQHF,TGTGCCAGCAGCCCGCAAGTGATAGATCAGCCCCAGCATTTT
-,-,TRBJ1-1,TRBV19,CASSFEGGVRANTEAFF,TGTGCCAGTAGTTTCGAAGGGGGAGTGAGGGCTAACACTGAAGCTTTCTTT
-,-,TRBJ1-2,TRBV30,CAWSVGGNGYGYTF,TGTGCCTGGAGTGTAGGCGGGAATGGGTATGGCTACACCTTC
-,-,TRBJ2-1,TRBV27,CASSLGLALEQFF,TGTGCCAGCAGTTTAGGGCTAGCGTTAGAGCAGTTCTTC
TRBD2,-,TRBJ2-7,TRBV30,CAWMPLAGGEQYF,TGTGCCTGGATGCCTCTAGCGGGAGGCGAGCAGTACTTC
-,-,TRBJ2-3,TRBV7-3,CASSRGQADTQYF,TGTGCCAGCAGCCGGGGCCAGGCAGATACGCAGTATTTT
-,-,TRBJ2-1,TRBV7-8,CASSLDWASRGGSEQFF,TGTGCCAGCAGCTTAGATTGGGCCTCACGCGGAGGCAGTGAGCAGTTCTTC
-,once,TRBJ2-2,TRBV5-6,CASSLSTGELFF,TGTGCCAGCAGCTTGTCTACCGGGGAGCTGTTTTTT
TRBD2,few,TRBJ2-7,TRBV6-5,CASSYGLAGEVKVQYF,TGTGCCAGCAGTTACGGACTAGCGGGAGAGGTAAAGGTGCAGTACTTC
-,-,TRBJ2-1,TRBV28,CASSLAGPSSYNEQFF,TGTGCCAGCAGTTTAGCGGGACCCAGCTCCTACAATGAGCAGTTCTTC
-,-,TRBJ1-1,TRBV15,CATRGLRGGNTEAFF,TGTGCCACCAGAGGGCTCCGGGGGGGGAACACTGAAGCTTTCTTT
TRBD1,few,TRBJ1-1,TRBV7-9,CASSGTAMNTEAFF,TGTGCCAGCAGCGGGACAGCCATGAACACTGAAGCTTTCTTT
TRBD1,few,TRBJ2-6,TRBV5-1,CASSWDSAGANVLTF,TGCGCCAGCAGCTGGGACAGTGCAGGGGCCAACGTCCTGACTTTC
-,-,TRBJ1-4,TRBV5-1,CASSLASGSTEKLFF,TGCGCCAGCAGCTTGGCCTCAGGGTCAACGGAAAAACTGTTTTTT